Sequencing of this TCR beta chain was carried out in a study of T cells in Graves' hyperthyroidism and ophthalmopathy. This clonotype showed up many times. Pregnant or lactating patients were excluded, as were those with uncontrolled infection or other autoimmune disease. The CDR3 consists of 18 residues. Per the germline V gene, CDR1 is SGHVS and CDR2 is FQNEAQ. The J segment lost 5 bases and the V segment lost 5 bases, leaving 13 bases of the junction unmatched. RNA transcripts gave rise to amplified TCR beta CDR3 regions. During a first-round RT-PCR of the TCR CDR3, the HTBI primer set was used. TCRdb processed the multiplex PCR reads anew with MiXCR; each CDR3 protein has one entry. Here the sample spans about 640,000 distinct CDR3 sequences, just under 45% being singletons.

The chain joins TRBV7-8 to TRBJ2-5, with 14 bases lining up with TRBD2. The sequence was obtained from an adult man with Graves' disease, either hyperthyroidism or ophthalmopathy (not recorded which). Input material: peripheral blood or thyroid tissue (not recorded which). The CDR3 sequence is CASSRGTSGGTWTETQYF. Written as DNA, the CDR3 is TGTGCCAGCAGCCGGGGGACTAGCGGGGGCACCTGGACGGAGACCCAGTACTTC.